The T cell receptor beta chain under discussion was sequenced for a study of cytomegalovirus exposure and HLA in healthy donors (dated by TCRdb to about 2017). Background for the entire study: According to an earlier analysis of 587 of the donors, 150 million to 200 million T cells yielded roughly 110 million unique TCR beta sequences and around 280 Gb of sequence data. Every discovery cohort repertoire had been produced on one sequencing platform. High-throughput TCR immunosequencing, statistical association of individual TCRs with disease status, and machine learning were combined to predict cytomegalovirus infection status. In a later analysis, previously published TCR beta repertoires from several hundred donors were re-analyzed and high-resolution HLA genotyping was added so that TCR occurrence patterns could be studied. An earlier analysis of roughly 580 of the donors used high-throughput TCR beta sequencing to judge whether each TCR beta V gene segment behaved as functional or pseudogenic. About 330 gigabases of sequencing data and around 85 million unique TCR sequences made up an early release that covered around 640 HLA-typed donors. Across about 370 genotyped donors of the cohort, an average of about 240,000 unique TCR beta nucleotide sequences per donor were sequenced, and approximately 17% of those sequences were non-productive. The study aimed to test whether signatures of past pathogen exposure could be identified by cataloging public T cell receptors. The genetic ancestry cluster associated with self-reported Caucasian donors included around four fifths of the roughly 400 genotyped donors. The number of typed donors differed by locus: 629-630 for A, B, C, DRB1 and DQB1; approximately 530 for DQA1; approximately 610 for DPA1; and roughly 470 for DPB1. Using immunosequencing, the study profiled T cell repertoires from fewer than 850 subjects and related those repertoires to cytomegalovirus serostatus. In addition to the first cohort of 650 to 800 subjects, a separate validation cohort of 130 or so different subjects was used. Roughly 5 DR-DQ haplotypes were handled as single units for association and clustering, since linkage in the cohort was strong. HLA typing covered class I and class II loci at four-digit resolution. Alongside the repertoire data, information on donor age, sex, ethnicity and CMV serostatus was compiled. A later genetic analysis took genome-wide SNP genotypes for about 55% of the 666 donors and used that subset as a discovery cohort. The later analysis used no new phenotypic data to find candidate immune exposures, relying instead on TCR beta sequences and their occurrence across donors.

In regard to this clone: Its antigen is currently not known. No much larger clone is present one base from it, and per-base qualities are unavailable.

Preparation of the library involved the immunoSEQ multiplex PCR assay. A mixture of 60 forward primers for TCR Vbeta segments and 13 reverse primers for TCR Jbeta segments was used in the multiplex PCR. The CDR3 region of rearranged TCR beta genes was amplified from genomic DNA with a multiplex PCR assay. The Illumina HiSeq System was used to sequence the amplified TCR beta libraries as 87-base-pair reads. From the authors' description of their analysis: Across the roughly 700 repertoires, a later analysis counted some 80 million unique TCR beta chains, about 10 million of which were shared by at least two donors. A nearest-neighbor algorithm error-corrected the raw reads and collapsed the reads into unique sequences, merging closely related sequences to remove PCR and sequencing errors. CDR3 sequences were aligned to IMGT reference sequences to assign V, D and J gene segments. Each retained sequence needed at least a six-nucleotide match to both a V gene segment and a J gene segment. A rearrangement was called productive if the CDR3 had no stop codons and remained in frame with V and J, and every other rearrangement was called non-productive. Following IMGT convention, CDR3 was defined as the stretch from the second conserved V-encoded cysteine up to the conserved J-encoded phenylalanine. The earlier analysis of a few hundred of the donors excluded any sequence lacking an unambiguous match to a single V gene segment. An earlier analysis of a few hundred of the donors classified V segments as functional when productive rearrangements were above 56.7% and as segregating when the standard deviation between donors was above 5%. To diagnose cytomegalovirus status from the catalog of TCR beta chain sequences, a statistical classification framework was built. In a later analysis, TCR nucleotide sequences were compared against IMGT/GENE-DB human TR gene sequences so that V and J genes could be assigned. The TCRdist pipeline was used in a later analysis to assign CDR3 sequences and most-parsimonious VDJ recombination scenarios. In a later analysis, each TCR beta chain was defined by its CDR3 amino acid sequence together with its V-gene family, and reads lacking a unique V-gene family were excluded. In a later analysis, several hundred highly shared, low-generation-probability nucleotide sequences were removed to address suspected cross-contamination and a sequencing artifact. In a later analysis, a clonal expansion index was calculated for each public chain from normalized within-repertoire ranks of inferred template counts. In a later analysis, generation probabilities were computed using a VDJ recombination model fitted to out-of-frame rearrangements, and the results were checked against IGoR. In a later analysis, hypergeometric tests were used to score TCR-TCR, TCR-HLA and TCR-CMV co-occurrence, with a repertoire-size bias correction applied to TCR pairs. In a later analysis, false discovery rates were estimated by permuting HLA or CMV assignments 20 times. A later analysis grouped co-occurring TCRs with DBSCAN, adding TCRdist sequence similarity when clustering within HLA-allele-positive subsets. Co-occurrence clustering excluded repertoires with fewer than 30,000 or more than 120,000 public chains, plus five with anomalous nucleotide sharing. TCRdb mirrors the immuneACCESS table, restricted to in-frame sequences. Some clones are absent from its copies; in checked studies, under half trace to an unresolved V gene, and the reason for the others is unknown. The V and J calls and clone size are taken from that table; D and trimming were inferred from the DNA. The sample includes about 55,000 clones, with around three quarters observed a single time. The top ten hold approximately 1.5% of the sample.

The CDR3 runs 14 amino acids, cysteine and phenylalanine included. CDR3 DNA is the only sequence kept; it has 42 bases, read in frame from the first base. V is shortened by 0 bases, J by 0 bases, and the region joining them spans 7 bases. In the germline V gene, CDR1 corresponds to SGDLS and CDR2 to YYNGEE. Study-wide findings and limitations: The study listed 170 or so TCR beta chains as associated with cytomegalovirus. An earlier analysis of some 560 of the donors showed that most TCR beta V segments appeared in productive rearrangements either about 87% or about 30% of the time, which broadly matched IMGT annotations. Compared with equally common non-associated chains, HLA-associated TCR beta chains in a later analysis were more clonally expanded and had lower generation probabilities. Because HLA typing was missing for some donors at each locus, association tests included only the typed subset. In this cohort, only TCR beta chains were sequenced, and detectable features were limited by the absence of alpha or paired-chain data. Because the 87-base-pair reads could not distinguish some IMGT-functional V segments, including TRBV6-2 and TRBV6-3, those segments were excluded. Linkage disequilibrium might explain the correlated functional status among segregating V segments, but an unknown experimental factor could not be excluded. A later analysis found that most CMV-associated TCR beta chains appeared HLA-restricted, with HLA associations seemingly driven largely by CMV exposure. When HLA alleles, especially DR and DQ, strongly co-occurred, attributing TCR associations to individual alleles was difficult. Compared with the roughly 710-donor mean, donors in an Asian-associated ancestry cluster had fewer N-insertions in productive TCRs, according to a later genetic analysis. Because counts were too low, roughly 18 rarely observed V segments, including chromosome 9 orphons, were left out of the earlier analysis of over 550 of the donors. According to the authors, the approach could potentially be generalized to other disease states and immunological phenotypes. Across donors, most TCR sequences were observed very rarely, whereas some public TCRs were present in many individuals. V-gene and J-gene trimming of TCR beta chains was associated with a missense DCLRE1C variant in a later genetic analysis, and the association was replicated in an independent cohort. Presence/absence analyses assumed roughly uniform sequencing depth across donors, an assumption that may not hold. A further reported finding was that TCR beta sequences accurately predicted the HLA-A and HLA-B alleles for most subjects in the first cohort. Several of the top co-occurrence clusters appeared to be linked to parvovirus B19, influenza, CMV and Epstein-Barr virus, according to a later analysis. Immune exposure information for the cohort was limited to CMV serostatus. The classifier was reported to diagnose cytomegalovirus status with high specificity and sensitivity in both the original cohort and the validation cohort. A later analysis found that TCR association rates varied across HLA loci, with DRB1 alleles showing the most associated TCRs and HLA-C alleles the fewest. A cluster of highly shared sequence variants was judged likely to represent a technical artifact of the sequencing pipeline. In vitro tests confirmed that three of the cytomegalovirus-associated TCR beta chains recognize cytomegalovirus antigens. At a false discovery rate of 0.05, a later analysis linked roughly 17,000 TCR beta sequences to specific HLA alleles.

In total, fewer than 750 healthy bone marrow donors made up the cohort. All cohort members were sampled while nominally healthy, although unrecorded immune exposures were likely present. The donor was CMV seronegative and was included in the group of 352 seronegative cohort members. A peripheral blood sample was collected from each donor, and TCR beta sequencing was performed on peripheral blood mononuclear cells. Genomic DNA was extracted from the blood cell samples with the Qiagen DNeasy Blood Extraction Kit. Sequenced sample: PBMCs. This chain joins TRBV9 to TRBJ2-7; TRBD1 is a possible D gene, resting on 5 matching bases. This receptor was identified in a female donor in good health and CMV-seronegative. The sequenced DNA is TGTGCCAGCAGCGTAGCAGGGTACTCCTACGAGCAGTACTTC. It encodes CASSVAGYSYEQYF.